Listed here are 6 T cell receptor beta chains from one sample, sequenced in a study of shared clonotypes between healthy human individuals. Using immunoSEQ multiplex PCR, the repertoire was profiled, and TCRdb retains in-frame clones only, with some absent. The table lists some 2,100,000 clones, approximately 96% of them singletons. The sequenced sample consisted of naive CD4+ T cells sorted from blood. The subset here: CD45RA+ positively selected. These receptors originate from a man between 18 and 29 years old in good health.

In DNA form, the CDR3 reads TGTGCCAGCAGATCTCCGGGACACTCCTACGAGCAGTACTTC. As protein: CASRSPGHSYEQYF. The V call is TRBV6-5, the J call TRBJ2-7, with D possibly TRBD1 on 6 matching bases. Germline loops: CDR1 MNHEY, CDR2 SVGAGI. Trimming pared 6 bases from V and 0 bases from J, leaving 12 bases between. The CDR3 covers 14 residues.

In its sample, this clone was seen once. This chain joins TRBV5-5 and TRBJ1-5, with D possibly TRBD1 on 5 matching bases. Germline V gene data show CDR1 as SGHKS and CDR2 as YYEKEE (reference sequence). This CDR3 comprises 15 residues. Trimming left V 4 bases short and J 0 bases short, with 11 bases between. Here the CDR3 reads CASSVGASSNQPQHF. In nucleotides, the CDR3 is TGTGCCAGCAGCGTAGGGGCCTCTAGCAATCAGCCCCAGCATTTT. Looking up the rest from reference TRBV5-5 and TRBJ1-5 gives the full variable domain: DAGVTQSPTHLIKTRGQQVTLRCSPISGHKSVSWYQQVLGQGPQFIFQYYEKEERGRGNFPDRFSARQFPNYSSELNVNALLLGDSALYLCASSVGASSNQPQHFGDGTRLSIL.

The chain employs TRBV28 and TRBJ1-6; 7 bases match TRBD1. This CDR3 has 15 amino acids. Germline-derived CDR1 and CDR2 are MDHEN and SYDVKM. The V segment lost 5 bases and the J segment 8 bases; nucleotides outside the gene matches: 9. CDR3 in DNA: TGTGCCAGCAGTGGAAACAGGGGTGGGGATTCACCCCTCCACTTT. It is translated as CASSGNRGGDSPLHF.

V usage is TRBV5-8 and J usage is TRBJ1-4, with D unresolved. The CDR3 runs to 14 residues. The germline gives CDR1 SGHTS, CDR2 YDEGEE. V was pared by 1 base and J by 5 bases, with 9 bases between. CDR3 loop: CASSLIVSNEKLFF. The CDR3 DNA reads TGTGCCAGCAGCTTGATAGTAAGCAATGAAAAACTGTTTTTT.

The gene calls are TRBV4-1 and TRBJ2-4; 9 nucleotides line up with TRBD2. The CDR3 is 20 amino acids. V lost 0 bases to trimming and J lost 0 bases; unmatched junction nucleotides: 12. CDR1 and CDR2 (germline): MGHRA, YSYEKL. CDR3 bases: TGCGCCAGCAGCCAAGATCGCATAGCGGGAGCGAAACTAGCCAAAAACATTCAGTACTTC. It encodes CASSQDRIAGAKLAKNIQYF.

J is TRBJ2-2 and V is TRBV7-3, with a tentative D call TRBD1 (6 bases). There are 12 residues in the CDR3. The germline V gene encodes CDR1 SGHTA and CDR2 FQGTGA. The V end lost 5 bases, the J end lost 6 bases, and 7 bases lay between the germline ends. CDR3 nucleotides: TGTGCCAGCAGCCCAGGGGCCGGGGAGCTGTTTTTT. Translated: CASSPGAGELFF.